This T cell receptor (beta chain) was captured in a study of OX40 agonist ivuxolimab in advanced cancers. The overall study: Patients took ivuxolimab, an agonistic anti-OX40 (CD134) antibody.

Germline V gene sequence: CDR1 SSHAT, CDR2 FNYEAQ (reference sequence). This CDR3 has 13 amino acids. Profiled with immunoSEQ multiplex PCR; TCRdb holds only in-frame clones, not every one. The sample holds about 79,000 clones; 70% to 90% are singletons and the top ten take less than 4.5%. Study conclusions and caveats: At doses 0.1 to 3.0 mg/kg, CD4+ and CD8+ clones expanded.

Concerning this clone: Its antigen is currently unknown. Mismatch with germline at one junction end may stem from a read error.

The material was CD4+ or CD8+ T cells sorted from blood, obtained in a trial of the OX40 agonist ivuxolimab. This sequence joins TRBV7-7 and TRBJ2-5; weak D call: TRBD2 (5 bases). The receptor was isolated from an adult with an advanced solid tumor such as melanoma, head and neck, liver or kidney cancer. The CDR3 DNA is TGTGCTAGCAGCCCAATAGCGCAAGAGACCCAGTACTTC. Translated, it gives CASSPIAQETQYF.